Below, one TCR beta chain is given with its context. Antigen: not known. Deletions cut 1 base from V and 2 bases from J, with 9 bases between. Germline V CDR1 and CDR2: SNHLY, FYNNEI. The CDR3 extends over 16 amino acids. The data originate from a study of CD4 T cells in relation to SARS-CoV-2 and coronaviruses. The study's findings and limits: About 65% of donors had memory CD4+ clonotypes crossrecognizing SARS-CoV-2 and common cold coronavirus spike.

Sequenced by immunoSEQ multiplex PCR; TCRdb stores in-frame clones only, minus some. The sample records tens of thousands of clones, roughly 76% being singletons. This receptor was obtained from an adult with COVID-19. The chain employs TRBV2 and TRBJ2-6, with D tentatively TRBD1 (6 bases). Sequencing was performed on memory CD4+ T cells from PBMCs, cultured in vitro. CDR3 DNA sequence: TGTGCCAGCAGTGAAGGGGGGCTCACTGGGGCCAACGTCCTGACTTTC. Translating it yields CASSEGGLTGANVLTF.